The present T cell receptor beta chain was sequenced within a study of beta chain features in type 1 diabetes. Study context: Age, gender, cell numbers and subset yield matched between patients and controls. General observations from the study: Lower insertion and higher deletion counts appeared at VDJ junctions in type 1 diabetes patients. The naive, central memory and Treg TCRB repertoires of patients appeared to be more similar to one another than those of healthy donors. High-TCR-expressing cells could be over-represented by cDNA sequencing.

The investigators reverse transcribed all of the isolated RNA, so they sequenced expressed TCRB transcripts. Assay: immunoSEQ multiplex PCR; the TCRdb copy retains only in-frame clones and omits some. This table has over 65,000 clones, around a third appearing once. Trimming pared 2 bases from V and 2 bases from J, leaving 12 bases between. The CDR3 loop spans 15 amino acids. CDR1 is MGHRA, CDR2 YSYEKL, per germline. A word on this clone: Its specificity is unknown.

The receptor was isolated from a woman under 30 in good health. The chain links TRBV4-1 to TRBJ1-2; TRBD1 might be the D (6 bases). Sequences were obtained from stem cell memory CD4+ T cells from blood. The CDR3: CASSQINRDNYGYTF. CDR3 bases: TGCGCCAGCAGCCAAATTAACAGGGACAACTATGGCTACACCTTC.